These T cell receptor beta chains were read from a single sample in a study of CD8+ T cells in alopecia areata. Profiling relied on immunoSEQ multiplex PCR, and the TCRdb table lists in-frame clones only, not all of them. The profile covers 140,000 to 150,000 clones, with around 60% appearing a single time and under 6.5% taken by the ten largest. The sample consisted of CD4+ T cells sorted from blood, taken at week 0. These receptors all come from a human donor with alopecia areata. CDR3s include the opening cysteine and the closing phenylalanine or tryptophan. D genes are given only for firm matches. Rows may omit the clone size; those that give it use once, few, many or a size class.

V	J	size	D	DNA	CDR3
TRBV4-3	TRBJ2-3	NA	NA	TGCGCCAGCAGCCAAGACTACAGGGAGACAGATACGCAGTATTTT	CASSQDYRETDTQYF
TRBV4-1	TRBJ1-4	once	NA	TGCGCCAGCAGCCCTGGGAGCTCAACTAATGAAAAACTGTTTTTT	CASSPGSSTNEKLFF
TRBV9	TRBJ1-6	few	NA	TGTGCCAGCAGCGTAGAGACAGGTCGCTCACCCCTCCACTTT	CASSVETGRSPLHF
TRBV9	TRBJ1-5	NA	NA	TGTGCCAGCAGCGGAGGGGATGGCAATCAGCCCCAGCATTTT	CASSGGDGNQPQHF
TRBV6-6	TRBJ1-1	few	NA	TGTGCCAGCAGTTACGGGGAGGGCGCTGAAGCTTTCTTT	CASSYGEGAEAFF
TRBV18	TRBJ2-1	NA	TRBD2	TGTGCCAGCTCACCTGGACTAGCGGGGAGGAATGAGCAGTTCTTC	CASSPGLAGRNEQFF
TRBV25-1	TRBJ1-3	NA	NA	TGTGCCAGCAGTGCCCTTGGTGGAAACACCATATATTTT	CASSALGGNTIYF
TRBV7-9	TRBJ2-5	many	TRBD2	TGTGCCAGCAGCGTCGGACTAGCGGGGTTGAGTAGTGAGACCCAGTACTTC	CASSVGLAGLSSETQYF
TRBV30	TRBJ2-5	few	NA	TGTGCCTGGGGACTTCTACAAGATCGGACCCAGTACTTC	CAWGLLQDRTQYF
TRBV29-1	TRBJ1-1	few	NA	TGCAGCGTCGTGAGACAAATTGAAGCTTTCTTT	CSVVRQIEAFF
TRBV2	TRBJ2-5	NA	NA	TGTGCCAGCCGGCGAGGGGTCGGGGAGACCCAGTACTTC	CASRRGVGETQYF
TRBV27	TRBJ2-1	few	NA	TGTGCCAGCAGTGCAACAGCATGGAGCTCCTACAATGAGCAGTTCTTC	CASSATAWSSYNEQFF
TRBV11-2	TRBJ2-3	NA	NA	TGTGCCAGCAGCTTTGTTCGGGGCGCAGATACGCAGTATTTT	CASSFVRGADTQYF
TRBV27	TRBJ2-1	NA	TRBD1	TGTGCCAGCAGCAAAAACCCGGGACAGGGAGATGAGCAGTTCTTC	CASSKNPGQGDEQFF
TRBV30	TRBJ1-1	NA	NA	TGTGCCTGGATAGGGGGGCTTGAAGCTTTCTTT	CAWIGGLEAFF
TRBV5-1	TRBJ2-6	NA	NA	TGCGCCAGCAGGGACTCTGGGGCCAACGTCCTGACTTTC	CASRDSGANVLTF
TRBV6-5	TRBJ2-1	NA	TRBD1	TGTGCCAGATTCCCAGGGGGCCAGGAGGACAATGAGCAGTTCTTC	CARFPGGQEDNEQFF
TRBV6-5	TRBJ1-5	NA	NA	TGTGCCAGCAGCCGAGACTACAGGGAAGATCAGCCCCAGCATTTT	CASSRDYREDQPQHF
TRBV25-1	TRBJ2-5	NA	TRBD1	TGTGCCAGCAGTGCGAGACAGGGGGTCGGGGAGACCCAGTACTTC	CASSARQGVGETQYF
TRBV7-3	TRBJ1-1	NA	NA	TGTGCCAGCAGCTTTCGGGGGCCCGACACTGAAGCTTTCTTT	CASSFRGPDTEAFF
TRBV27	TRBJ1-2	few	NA	TGTGCCAGCAGTCCCCGACAGAGCTACTATGGCTACACCTTC	CASSPRQSYYGYTF
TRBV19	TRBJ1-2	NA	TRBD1	TGTGCCAGTAGTATCGCGACAGGGACGAGAGGCTACACCTTC	CASSIATGTRGYTF
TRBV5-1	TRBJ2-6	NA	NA	TGCGCCAGCAGCTTCGGGCAGGAGAGGATCTCTGGGGCCAACGTCCTGACTTTC	CASSFGQERISGANVLTF
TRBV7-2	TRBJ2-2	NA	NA	TGTGCCAGCAGCTTTTATAGCGGTACCGGGGAGCTGTTTTTT	CASSFYSGTGELFF
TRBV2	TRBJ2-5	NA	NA	TGTGCCAGCAGTGATAGGTCCCAGCGGGAGACCCAGTACTTC	CASSDRSQRETQYF
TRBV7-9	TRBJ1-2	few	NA	TGTGCCAGCAACCATCAGGGGCCCTACTATGGCTACACCTTC	CASNHQGPYYGYTF
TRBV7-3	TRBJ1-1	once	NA	TGTGCCAGCAGCTTCCAGGCAAGAAGCACTGAAGCTTTCTTT	CASSFQARSTEAFF
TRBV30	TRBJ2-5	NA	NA	TGTGCCTGGAGTGTTTGGCTTCAAGAGACCCAGTACTTC	CAWSVWLQETQYF
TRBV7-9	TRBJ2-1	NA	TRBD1	TGTGCCAGCAGCTTGACAGGGCTTGAGCAGTTCTTC	CASSLTGLEQFF
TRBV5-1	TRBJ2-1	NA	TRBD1	TGCGCCAGCAGCTTGGGATTCGGACAGGGGTTTGGTGAGCAGTTCTTC	CASSLGFGQGFGEQFF
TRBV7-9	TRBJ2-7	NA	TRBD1	TGTGCCAGCAGCCCCCGACAGGGCTCCTCCTACGAGCAGTACTTC	CASSPRQGSSYEQYF
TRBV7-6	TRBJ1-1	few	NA	TGTGCCAGCACCATATCGGGCGGTGAAGCTTTCTTT	CASTISGGEAFF
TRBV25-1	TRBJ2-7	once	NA	TGTGCCAGCAGTCTCAAGACGGTGGGCCACGAGCAGTACTTC	CASSLKTVGHEQYF
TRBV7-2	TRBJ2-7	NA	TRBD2	TGTGCCAGCAGTAGGGGACTACGATCCTACGAGCAGTACTTC	CASSRGLRSYEQYF
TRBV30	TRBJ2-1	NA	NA	TGTGCCTGGGCCAAACGACTCGACAAGGACAATGAGCAGTTCTTC	CAWAKRLDKDNEQFF
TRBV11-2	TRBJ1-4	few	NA	TGTGCCAGCACCCTCGGACAACATAATGAAAAACTGTTTTTT	CASTLGQHNEKLFF
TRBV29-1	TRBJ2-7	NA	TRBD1	TGCAGCGTAGAGACAGGGGCCGGCGAGCAGTACTTC	CSVETGAGEQYF
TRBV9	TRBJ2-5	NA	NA	TGTGCCAGCAGCCTAGGGGCTAGCTGGGGCTTAGAGACCCAGTACTTC	CASSLGASWGLETQYF